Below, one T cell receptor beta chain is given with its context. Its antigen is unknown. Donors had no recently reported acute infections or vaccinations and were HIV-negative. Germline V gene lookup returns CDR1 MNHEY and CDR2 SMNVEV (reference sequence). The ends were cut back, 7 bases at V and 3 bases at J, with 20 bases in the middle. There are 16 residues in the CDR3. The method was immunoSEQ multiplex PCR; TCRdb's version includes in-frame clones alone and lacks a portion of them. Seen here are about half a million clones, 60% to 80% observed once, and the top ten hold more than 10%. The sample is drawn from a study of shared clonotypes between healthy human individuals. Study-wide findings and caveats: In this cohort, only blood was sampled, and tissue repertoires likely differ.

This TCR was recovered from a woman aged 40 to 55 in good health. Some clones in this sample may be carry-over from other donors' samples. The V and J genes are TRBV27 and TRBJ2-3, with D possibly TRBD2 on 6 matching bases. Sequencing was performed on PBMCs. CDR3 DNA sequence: TGTGCCAGCAATAGCGCGGGGTTGACACAAACAGATACGCAGTATTTT. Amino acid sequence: CASNSAGLTQTDTQYF.